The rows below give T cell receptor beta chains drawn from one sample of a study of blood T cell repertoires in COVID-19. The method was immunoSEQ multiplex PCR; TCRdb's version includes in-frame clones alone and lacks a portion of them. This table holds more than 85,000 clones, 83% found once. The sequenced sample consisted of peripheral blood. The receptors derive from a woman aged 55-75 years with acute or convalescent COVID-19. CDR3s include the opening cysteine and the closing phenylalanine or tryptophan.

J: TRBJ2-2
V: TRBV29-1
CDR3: CSVEDRALTGELFF

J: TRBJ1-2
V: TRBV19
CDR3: CASSSRQDPWDYTF

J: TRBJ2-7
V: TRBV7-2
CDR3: CASSLMASVSYEQYF

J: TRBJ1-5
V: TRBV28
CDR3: CASSFSSSRNQPQHF

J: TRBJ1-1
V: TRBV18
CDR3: CASSPGTLLNTEAFF

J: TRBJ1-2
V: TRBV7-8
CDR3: CASSRTGANYGYTF

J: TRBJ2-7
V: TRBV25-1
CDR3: CASSGWTAAYEQYF

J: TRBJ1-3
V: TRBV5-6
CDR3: CASRKGEVNTIYF

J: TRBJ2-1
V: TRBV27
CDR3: CASSLRRAGSYNEQFF

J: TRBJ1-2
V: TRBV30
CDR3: CAWSVPDWDYGYTF

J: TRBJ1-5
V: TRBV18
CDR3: CASSPQGNQPQHF

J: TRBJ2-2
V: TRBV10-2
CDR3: CASRDPREGGELFF

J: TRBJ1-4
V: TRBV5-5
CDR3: CASRRGQGEKLFF

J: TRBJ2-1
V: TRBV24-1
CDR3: CATSDFGGGSNEQFF

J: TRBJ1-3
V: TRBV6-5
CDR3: CASTARGTGNTIYF

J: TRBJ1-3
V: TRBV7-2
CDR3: CASSPNGSGNTIYF

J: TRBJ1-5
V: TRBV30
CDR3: CAWGSDYNQPQHF

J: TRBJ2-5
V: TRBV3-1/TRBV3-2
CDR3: CASSQVSETQYF

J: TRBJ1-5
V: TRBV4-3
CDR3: CASSINPGRPQHF

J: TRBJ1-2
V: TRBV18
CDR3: CASSPEQGANYGYTF

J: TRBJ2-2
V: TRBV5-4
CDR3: CASRPSGAWTGELFF

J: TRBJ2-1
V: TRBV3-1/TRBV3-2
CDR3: CASSQQGSYNEQFF

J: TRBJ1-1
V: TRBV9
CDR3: CASSVALGGQFEAFF

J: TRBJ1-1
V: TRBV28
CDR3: CASSLRQGNLNTEAFF

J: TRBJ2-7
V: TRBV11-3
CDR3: CASSPGGTGDYEQYF

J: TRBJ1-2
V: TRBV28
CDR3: CASRAQGGFNYGYTF

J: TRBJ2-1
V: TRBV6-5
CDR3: CASSPHRDLREQFF

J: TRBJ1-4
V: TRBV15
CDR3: CATSRDPGNNNEKLFF

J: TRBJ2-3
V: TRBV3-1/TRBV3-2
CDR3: CASSQWASGAAHTQYF

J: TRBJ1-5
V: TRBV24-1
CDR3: CATRVEVGEKPQHF

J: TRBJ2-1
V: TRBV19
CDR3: CASSTGGLHNEQFF

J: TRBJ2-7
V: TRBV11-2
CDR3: CASSLDWTGSYEQYF

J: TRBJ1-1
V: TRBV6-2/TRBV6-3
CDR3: CASSYSSRDTEAFF

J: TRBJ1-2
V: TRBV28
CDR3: CASSSGSYGYTF

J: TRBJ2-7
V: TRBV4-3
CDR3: CASSQGGQGSNEQYF